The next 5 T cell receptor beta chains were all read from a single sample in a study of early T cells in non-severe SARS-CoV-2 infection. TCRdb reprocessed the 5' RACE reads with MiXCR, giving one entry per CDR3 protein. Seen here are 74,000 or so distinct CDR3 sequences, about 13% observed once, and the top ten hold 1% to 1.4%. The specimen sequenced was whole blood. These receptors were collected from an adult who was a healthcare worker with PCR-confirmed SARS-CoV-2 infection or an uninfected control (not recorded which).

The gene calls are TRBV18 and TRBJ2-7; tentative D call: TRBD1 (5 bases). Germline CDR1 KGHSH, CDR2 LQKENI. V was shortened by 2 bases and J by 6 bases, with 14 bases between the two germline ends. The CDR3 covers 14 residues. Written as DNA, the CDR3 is TGTGCCAGCTCACCAAGTCCAGGGCCCATCGAGCAGTACTTC. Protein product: CASSPSPGPIEQYF. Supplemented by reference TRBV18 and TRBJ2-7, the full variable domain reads NAGVMQNPRHLVRRRGQEARLRCSPMKGHSHVYWYRQLPEEGLKFMVYLQKENIIDESGMPKERFSAEFPKEGPSILRIQQVVRGDSAAYFCASSPSPGPIEQYFGPGTRLTVT.

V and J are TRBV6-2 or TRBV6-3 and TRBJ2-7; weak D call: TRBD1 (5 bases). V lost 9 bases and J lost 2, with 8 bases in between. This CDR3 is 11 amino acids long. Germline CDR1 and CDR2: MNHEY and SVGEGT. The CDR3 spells CASQGTYEQYF. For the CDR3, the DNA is TGTGCCAGTCAGGGAACCTACGAGCAGTACTTC.

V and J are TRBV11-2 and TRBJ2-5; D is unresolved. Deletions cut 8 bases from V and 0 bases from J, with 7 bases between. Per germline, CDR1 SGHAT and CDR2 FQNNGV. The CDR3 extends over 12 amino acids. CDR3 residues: CASGWYQETQYF. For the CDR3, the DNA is TGTGCCAGCGGATGGTACCAAGAGACCCAGTACTTC. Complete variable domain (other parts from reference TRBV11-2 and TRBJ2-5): EAGVAQSPRYKIIEKRQSVAFWCNPISGHATLYWYQQILGQGPKLLIQFQNNGVVDDSQLPKDRFSAERLKGVDSTLKIQPAKLEDSAVYLCASGWYQETQYFGPGTRLLVL.

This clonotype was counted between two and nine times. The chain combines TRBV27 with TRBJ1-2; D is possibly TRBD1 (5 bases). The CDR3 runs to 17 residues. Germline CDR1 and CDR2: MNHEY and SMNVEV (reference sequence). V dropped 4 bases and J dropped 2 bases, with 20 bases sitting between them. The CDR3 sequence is CASSSGPSGVENYGYTF. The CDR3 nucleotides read TGTGCCAGCAGTTCGGGCCCTTCGGGGGTCGAGAACTATGGCTACACCTTC.

The CDR3 nucleotides are TGTGCCAGCAGTTTTTTGGGTTTGGGGCGGCGAGAGACCCAGTACTTC. Translating gives CASSFLGLGRRETQYF. The chain combines TRBV12-3 or TRBV12-4 with TRBJ2-5; D may be TRBD1 (5 bases). The CDR3 totals 16 residues. Trimming left V 3 bases short and J 4 bases short, with 18 bases between.